This entry is about one T cell receptor beta chain. Its antigen remains undetermined. Per-base qualities were not stored, and no clone one base away is much larger. TCRbeta CDR3 regions were amplified from genomic DNA by means of the immunoSEQ Assay, a bias-controlled multiplex PCR. For the original study's pipeline: Within the assay, amplification of reference gene primers was used to estimate how many nucleated cells each sample contained. To quantify the absolute abundance of each unique TCRbeta CDR3 rearrangement, sequence reads were collapsed and filtered. For each sample, productive Simpson clonality was calculated as the square root of Simpson's diversity index over productive rearrangements. The clones in this table, taken by TCRdb from immuneACCESS, are in-frame only. Not every clone is retained; where verified, under half of the shortfall comes from an unresolved V gene, and the cause of the rest is unknown. The V and J calls and clone size come from that table; D and trimming were worked out from the DNA. The sample has approximately 200,000 clones on record, 87% of them singletons. The leading ten clones occupy 10% to 14% of the sample.

This specimen comes from a study of blood T cell repertoires in COVID-19 (TCRdb year 2020). For context, the study as a whole: Samples covering the acute and convalescent phases of COVID-19 were provided by collaborators in the United States, Italy and Spain. The samples were drawn from the first 160 participants of the ongoing ImmuneRACE study and from 950 to 1,500 subjects provided by 6 global collaborators. Subjects who had been exposed to COVID-19, were actively infected with it, or had recovered from it provided the deeply sampled blood TCRbeta repertoires that made up the dataset. The material from the prospective study consisted of cDNA or gDNA derived from T cells, B-cell-depleted T cells, or PBMCs. Sample metadata almost always included a de-identified subject ID, COVID-19 status, age in years and sex. HLA class I and class II types, where available, came from metadata supplied by the sample provider rather than from assay-based typing. The repertoires were made available in a free public database intended to serve as a resource for research on the immune response to SARS-CoV-2.

Overall results and qualifications from the work: Clinical and demographic metadata were provided uncurated, with the amount varying by source and participant.

There are 16 amino acids in the CDR3, from cysteine to phenylalanine inclusive. CDR3 DNA only is kept here, 48 bases in frame from base 1. Trimming removed 5 bases from V and 1 base from J, leaving 15 bases between the germline ends. For CDR1 and CDR2, the germline V gene lists SGHTA and FQGNSA. In the prospective study, participants were 18 to 89 years old, resided in about two dozen geographic areas of the United States, and were enrolled through a virtual design. In the prospective study, participants were assigned to cohorts based on the clinical history participants reported in a screening survey and a study questionnaire. For ImmuneRACE Cohort 3, a participant was defined as recovered based on two consecutive negative NP/OP PCR tests, clearance by a healthcare professional, or resolution of symptoms. In the prospective study, whole blood, serum and a nasopharyngeal or oropharyngeal swab were collected from each participant by mobile phlebotomists. Additional blood draws and questionnaires over a roughly two-month period could optionally be provided by prospective study participants. Before DNA extraction, blood samples from the prospective study were shipped at room temperature or frozen.

The clonotype was recovered from a man aged 30 to 39 who had recovered from COVID-19. Sequences were obtained from PBMCs or T cells enriched from blood (not recorded which). The sequence links TRBV7-2 to TRBJ1-5; a tentative D match to TRBD1 spans 5 bases. The nucleotides are TGTGCCAGCAGCCTGGCAGGGATCGGGAGCAATCAGCCCCAGCATTTT. This translates into CASSLAGIGSNQPQHF.